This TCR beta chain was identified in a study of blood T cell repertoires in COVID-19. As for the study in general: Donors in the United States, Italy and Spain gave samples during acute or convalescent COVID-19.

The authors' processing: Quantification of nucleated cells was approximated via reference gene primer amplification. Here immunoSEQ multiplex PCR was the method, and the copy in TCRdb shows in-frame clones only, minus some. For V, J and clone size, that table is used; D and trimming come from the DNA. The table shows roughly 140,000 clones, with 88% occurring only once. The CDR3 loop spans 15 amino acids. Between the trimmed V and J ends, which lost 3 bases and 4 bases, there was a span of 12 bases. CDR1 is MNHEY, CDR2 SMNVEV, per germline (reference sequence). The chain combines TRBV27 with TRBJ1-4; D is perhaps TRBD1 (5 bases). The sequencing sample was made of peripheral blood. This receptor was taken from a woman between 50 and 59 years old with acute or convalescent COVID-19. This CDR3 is CASSFSDSHNEKLFF. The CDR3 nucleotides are TGTGCCAGCAGTTTCTCTGACAGCCATAATGAAAAACTGTTTTTT.